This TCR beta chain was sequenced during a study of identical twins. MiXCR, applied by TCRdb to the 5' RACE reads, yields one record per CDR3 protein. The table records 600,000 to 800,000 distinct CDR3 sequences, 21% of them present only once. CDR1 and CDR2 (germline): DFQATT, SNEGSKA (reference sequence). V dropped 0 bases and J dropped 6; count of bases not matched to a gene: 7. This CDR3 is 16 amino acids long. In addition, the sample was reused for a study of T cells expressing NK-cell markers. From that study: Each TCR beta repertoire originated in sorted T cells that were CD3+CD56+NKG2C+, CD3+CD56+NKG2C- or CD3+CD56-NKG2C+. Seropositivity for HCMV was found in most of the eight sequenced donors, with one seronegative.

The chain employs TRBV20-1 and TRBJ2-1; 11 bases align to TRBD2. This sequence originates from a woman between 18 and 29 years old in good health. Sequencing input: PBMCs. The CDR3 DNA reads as TGCAGTGCTAGAGATGGTAGCGGGAGGGCCTTCAATGAGCAGTTCTTC. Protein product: CSARDGSGRAFNEQFF.